The rows below give T cell receptor beta chains drawn from one sample of a study of blood T cells in healthy people across ages. MiXCR, run by TCRdb on the 5' RACE reads, gives a single entry per CDR3 protein. The sample lists some 1,500,000 distinct CDR3 sequences; roughly 43% were seen once. Sequencing was done on a sample of blood. The receptors derive from a woman aged 18-29 years in good health. Each CDR3 is given with its conserved first and last residue. D genes are given only for firm matches. Size is stated for part of the rows, as once, few or many counts, or as a class when the clone is expanded.

D,J,V,size,DNA,CDR3
TRBD2,TRBJ2-7,TRBV28,few,TGTGCCAGCAGTCGGGAACCAGGGCTAGCGGGAGTCCTCTCCTACGAGCAGTACTTC,CASSREPGLAGVLSYEQYF
NA,TRBJ2-5,TRBV6-5,few,TGTGCCAGCAGTTACAGGGGGAATGAGCAGTACTTC,CASSYRGNEQYF
NA,TRBJ1-2,TRBV7-9,NA,TGTGCCAGCAGCTTTGTGTCAGATTGGGGTCGGGGCTACACCTTC,CASSFVSDWGRGYTF
NA,TRBJ2-3,TRBV4-1,NA,TGCGCCAGCAGCCATCCGGGCATAGCAGATACGCAGTATTTT,CASSHPGIADTQYF
NA,TRBJ2-3,TRBV6-1,few,TGTGCCAGCCGTCCCCGAGTCAGAAACACAGATACGCAGTATTTT,CASRPRVRNTDTQYF
NA,TRBJ1-1,TRBV12-3/TRBV12-4,NA,TGTGCCAGCAGGGCGGACAGTTACACTGAAGCTTTCTTT,CASRADSYTEAFF
TRBD1,TRBJ2-1,TRBV7-9,NA,TGTGCCAGCAGCTTAGTACCCGGGACAGGGGGTTACAATGAGCAGTTCTTC,CASSLVPGTGGYNEQFF
TRBD1,TRBJ2-7,TRBV29-1,NA,TGCAGCGCGGAAACCGGGACAGCCTACGAGCAGTACTTC,CSAETGTAYEQYF
NA,TRBJ1-5,TRBV12-3/TRBV12-4,NA,TGTGCCAGCAGTCCACACTTAAATCAGCCCCAGCATTTT,CASSPHLNQPQHF
TRBD2,TRBJ2-5,TRBV27,NA,TGTGCCAGCACGGCGGGAGTGGGCAATGAGCAGTACTTC,CASTAGVGNEQYF
TRBD2,TRBJ2-3,TRBV2,NA,TGTGCCAGCCGGGCGGCGGGGGACACAGATACGCAGTATTTT,CASRAAGDTDTQYF
NA,TRBJ2-3,TRBV28,NA,TGTGCCAGCAGTTTATCGGCCCGCGGGGCAGATACGCAGTATTTT,CASSLSARGADTQYF
NA,TRBJ2-7,TRBV6-5,few,TGTGCCAGCAGTTACGCAGGGAGCGAGCAGTACTTC,CASSYAGSEQYF
TRBD2,TRBJ2-7,TRBV28,few,TGTGCCAGCAGTTTATCCGGACTAGCGGGGGACTACGAGCAGTACTTC,CASSLSGLAGDYEQYF
TRBD2,TRBJ2-7,TRBV20-1,NA,TGCAGTGCTACTAGCGGGTCCCCCTACGAGCAGTACTTC,CSATSGSPYEQYF
TRBD1,TRBJ1-6,TRBV6-6,NA,TGTGCCAGCAGTCCCGAACAGGGGCTGATGGATAATTCACCCCTCCACTTT,CASSPEQGLMDNSPLHF
TRBD1,TRBJ1-5,TRBV20-1,NA,TGCAGTGCTAGAGATCAAAGGACAGGGGCCTATAGCAATCAGCCCCAGCATTTT,CSARDQRTGAYSNQPQHF
NA,TRBJ2-2,TRBV20-1,NA,TGCAGTGCCCTTCGGGCGGACCCCAACACCGGGGAGCTGTTTTTT,CSALRADPNTGELFF
NA,TRBJ2-7,TRBV13,few,TGTGCCAGCAGCTTAGAATCGGACTACGAGCAGTACTTC,CASSLESDYEQYF
TRBD1,TRBJ2-7,TRBV12-3/TRBV12-4,NA,TGTGCCAGCAGTTTAGAACAGGGGCTCCACGAGCAGTACTTC,CASSLEQGLHEQYF
NA,TRBJ2-5,TRBV20-1,NA,TGCAGTGCTACCCTGGAAGCGAGGGGCCAAGAGACCCAGTACTTC,CSATLEARGQETQYF
NA,TRBJ2-3,TRBV7-2,few,TGTGCCAGCAGCCCTAAAACTGCGGGGAGTGATACGCAGTATTTT,CASSPKTAGSDTQYF
NA,TRBJ2-5,TRBV10-3,NA,TGTGCCACCGGGCGGAACCAAGAGACCCAGTACTTC,CATGRNQETQYF
TRBD2,TRBJ2-1,TRBV29-1,NA,TGCAGCGTTGAAAGGACTAGCGGGAGAAGGGTCGTCAATGAGCAGTTCTTC,CSVERTSGRRVVNEQFF
TRBD1,TRBJ1-2,TRBV5-8,NA,TGTGCCAGCAGATCAGTGGGACAGCCAGCGGGGAGCTACACCTTC,CASRSVGQPAGSYTF